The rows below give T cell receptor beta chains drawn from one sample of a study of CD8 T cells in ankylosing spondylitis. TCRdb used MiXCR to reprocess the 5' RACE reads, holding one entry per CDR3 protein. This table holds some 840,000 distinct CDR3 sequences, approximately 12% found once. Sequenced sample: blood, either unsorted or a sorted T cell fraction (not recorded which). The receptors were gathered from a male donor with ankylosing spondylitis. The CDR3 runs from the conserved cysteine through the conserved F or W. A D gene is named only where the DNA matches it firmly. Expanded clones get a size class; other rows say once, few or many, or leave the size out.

CDR3: CASSSSGSWDTQYF; DNA: TGCGCCAGCAGCTCAAGCGGGAGTTGGGATACGCAGTATTTT; J: TRBJ2-3; V: TRBV5-1; size: many; D: TRBD2
CDR3: CASSALAETQYF; DNA: TGTGCCAGCAGCGCCCTAGCGGAAACGCAGTATTTT; J: TRBJ2-3; V: TRBV7-9; size: few; D: TRBD2
CDR3: CASSLLLLGGLEQFF; DNA: TGTGCCAGCAGCTTACTTTTACTAGGGGGCTTGGAGCAGTTCTTC; J: TRBJ2-1; V: TRBV7-8; size: -; D: TRBD1
CDR3: CSATGTITDTQYF; DNA: TGCAGTGCCACGGGTACAATCACAGATACGCAGTATTTT; J: TRBJ2-3; V: TRBV20-1; size: many; D: -
CDR3: CATGRQDNQPQHF; DNA: TGTGCCACCGGTCGACAGGACAATCAGCCCCAGCATTTT; J: TRBJ1-5; V: TRBV24-1; size: -; D: -
CDR3: CASSLGRSPYGYTF; DNA: TGCGCCAGCAGCTTGGGCAGGTCCCCTTATGGCTACACCTTC; J: TRBJ1-2; V: TRBV5-1; size: few; D: -
CDR3: CSLDGLLYNEQFF; DNA: TGCAGCTTGGACGGACTCCTATATAATGAGCAGTTCTTC; J: TRBJ2-1; V: TRBV20-1; size: few; D: -
CDR3: CASFLASGSTDTQYF; DNA: TGCGCCAGCTTCCTAGCGAGCGGGAGCACAGATACGCAGTATTTT; J: TRBJ2-3; V: TRBV5-1; size: -; D: -
CDR3: CASRRDRNIGELFF; DNA: TGTGCCAGCAGGAGGGATCGTAATATCGGGGAGCTGTTTTTT; J: TRBJ2-2; V: TRBV6-1; size: -; D: -
CDR3: CASSKEAGVSYNEQFF; DNA: TGCGCCAGCAGCAAGGAAGCGGGAGTGTCCTACAATGAGCAGTTCTTC; J: TRBJ2-1; V: TRBV5-1; size: few; D: TRBD2
CDR3: CSVAGTGNDEQYF; DNA: TGCAGCGTAGCCGGGACAGGGAACGACGAGCAGTACTTC; J: TRBJ2-7; V: TRBV29-1; size: many; D: TRBD1
CDR3: CASSLSQGYGYTF; DNA: TGTGCCAGCAGCTTGTCACAGGGCTATGGCTACACCTTC; J: TRBJ1-2; V: TRBV7-2; size: few; D: -
CDR3: CASSRDRGQYNEQFF; DNA: TGTGCCAGCAGCCGGGACAGGGGCCAATACAATGAGCAGTTCTTC; J: TRBJ2-1; V: TRBV7-9; size: -; D: TRBD1
CDR3: CASSPRVGEQFF; DNA: TGTGCCAGCAGTCCCAGGGTGGGGGAGCAGTTCTTC; J: TRBJ2-1; V: TRBV6-2/TRBV6-3; size: few; D: -
CDR3: CASSITSRAYGYTF; DNA: TGTGCCAGCAGCATTACCAGCCGGGCTTATGGCTACACCTTC; J: TRBJ1-2; V: TRBV6-1; size: few; D: -
CDR3: CASSTRQGHTEAFF; DNA: TGTGCCAGCAGCACGCGACAGGGCCACACTGAAGCTTTCTTT; J: TRBJ1-1; V: TRBV27; size: many; D: TRBD1
CDR3: CSAREGRAGDTDTQYF; DNA: TGCAGTGCTAGAGAAGGGCGAGCGGGGGACACAGATACGCAGTATTTT; J: TRBJ2-3; V: TRBV20-1; size: -; D: TRBD2
CDR3: CSARGGEGFGANVLTF; DNA: TGCAGTGCTAGAGGGGGAGAGGGGTTTGGGGCCAACGTCCTGACTTTC; J: TRBJ2-6; V: TRBV20-1; size: few; D: -
CDR3: CASTRGPYGYTF; DNA: TGTGCCAGCACTCGGGGCCCCTATGGCTACACCTTC; J: TRBJ1-2; V: TRBV28; size: -; D: -
CDR3: CASSLSGVNNEQFF; DNA: TGTGCCAGCAGTTTGTCCGGGGTTAACAATGAGCAGTTCTTC; J: TRBJ2-1; V: TRBV12-3/TRBV12-4; size: many; D: -
CDR3: CSARGGGDHGSF; DNA: TGCAGTGCTAGAGGGGGGGGAGACCACGGATCGTTT; J: TRBJ1-6; V: TRBV20-1; size: -; D: -
CDR3: CATSDRVREQYF; DNA: TGTGCCACTTCGGACAGGGTAAGAGAGCAGTACTTC; J: TRBJ2-7; V: TRBV15; size: -; D: TRBD1
CDR3: CASSLGAGVAEQYF; DNA: TGTGCCAGCAGCCTCGGGGCAGGGGTTGCCGAGCAGTACTTC; J: TRBJ2-7; V: TRBV12-3/TRBV12-4; size: many; D: -
CDR3: CASSPNPGQGANEQFF; DNA: TGTGCCAGCAGCCCTAACCCTGGACAGGGGGCTAATGAGCAGTTCTTC; J: TRBJ2-1; V: TRBV12-3/TRBV12-4; size: few; D: TRBD1
CDR3: CSALRLETQYF; DNA: TGCAGTGCCCTGCGCCTAGAGACCCAGTACTTC; J: TRBJ2-5; V: TRBV20-1; size: few; D: -
CDR3: CASSLMLAGETQYF; DNA: TGCGCCAGCAGCTTGATGTTGGCAGGAGAGACCCAGTACTTC; J: TRBJ2-5; V: TRBV5-1; size: few; D: -
CDR3: CASRAGGTGRYEQYF; DNA: TGTGCCAGCAGGGCTGGGGGGACAGGGCGCTACGAGCAGTACTTC; J: TRBJ2-7; V: TRBV6-1; size: -; D: TRBD1
CDR3: CSVKGGAFWEQYF; DNA: TGCAGCGTTAAGGGGGGGGCCTTCTGGGAGCAGTACTTC; J: TRBJ2-7; V: TRBV29-1; size: few; D: -
CDR3: CSAREFGTGLFDPDTQYF; DNA: TGCAGTGCTAGAGAGTTCGGGACAGGGTTATTCGATCCAGATACGCAGTATTTT; J: TRBJ2-3; V: TRBV20-1; size: few; D: TRBD1
CDR3: CASSYGTSGTDTQYF; DNA: TGTGCCAGCAGTTACGGGACTAGCGGCACAGATACGCAGTATTTT; J: TRBJ2-3; V: TRBV6-5; size: many; D: TRBD2
CDR3: CATSDIQPQHF; DNA: TGTGCCACCAGTGATATCCAGCCCCAGCATTTT; J: TRBJ1-5; V: TRBV24-1; size: few; D: -
CDR3: CSVDGSFSTDTQYF; DNA: TGCAGCGTTGACGGATCCTTCAGCACAGATACGCAGTATTTT; J: TRBJ2-3; V: TRBV29-1; size: -; D: -
CDR3: CASRQGTDYGYTF; DNA: TGTGCCAGCAGACAGGGGACGGACTATGGCTACACCTTC; J: TRBJ1-2; V: TRBV6-2/TRBV6-3; size: -; D: TRBD1
CDR3: CASSIRTDNTGELFF; DNA: TGTGCCAGCAGCATACGGACGGATAACACCGGGGAGCTGTTTTTT; J: TRBJ2-2; V: TRBV7-2; size: few; D: -
CDR3: CASSRVAGADVYEQFF; DNA: TGTGCCAGCAGCAGGGTAGCGGGAGCGGATGTGTATGAGCAGTTCTTC; J: TRBJ2-1; V: TRBV7-2; size: few; D: TRBD2
CDR3: CASSLAQGQRIINEQFF; DNA: TGTGCCAGCAGTTTAGCTCAGGGACAGAGGATTATCAATGAGCAGTTCTTC; J: TRBJ2-1; V: TRBV12-3/TRBV12-4; size: few; D: TRBD1
CDR3: CASSRPGQGLAEAFF; DNA: TGCGCCAGCAGCCGACCGGGACAGGGGTTGGCTGAAGCTTTCTTT; J: TRBJ1-1; V: TRBV4-3; size: -; D: TRBD1
CDR3: CASSSPPDEQYF; DNA: TGTGCCAGCAGCTCCCCCCCCGACGAGCAGTACTTC; J: TRBJ2-7; V: TRBV7-9; size: few; D: -
CDR3: CSAWGGRNEQFF; DNA: TGCAGTGCTTGGGGGGGGAGGAATGAGCAGTTCTTC; J: TRBJ2-1; V: TRBV20-1; size: -; D: TRBD2
CDR3: CSARLKKGGGKLFF; DNA: TGCAGTGCTAGATTGAAGAAGGGGGGTGGAAAACTGTTTTTT; J: TRBJ1-4; V: TRBV20-1; size: few; D: -
CDR3: CASSRDSIPYEQYF; DNA: TGTGCCAGCAGCAGGGACAGTATCCCCTACGAGCAGTACTTC; J: TRBJ2-7; V: TRBV7-2; size: -; D: TRBD1